This entry describes one T cell receptor beta chain. Its cognate antigen is unknown. The CDR3 has 14 residues. The V gene lost 7 bases and the J gene lost 2 bases, with 14 bases spanning the gap. Looked up from germline, CDR1 is MNHNS and CDR2 is SASEGT. The assay was immunoSEQ multiplex PCR, and TCRdb's table has in-frame clones only and misses some. The sample has 74,000 or so clones; about 92% are singletons. This sample is part of a study of graft-versus-host responses after intestinal transplantation. Study background: Tacrolimus plus steroids were given to all recipients for about three years, preceded by anti-thymocyte globulin induction. Study results and limitations: Early post-transplant HvG declines were associated with peak circulating GvH clone levels.

Sample: PBMCs, taken 98 days after intestinal transplantation. The chain uses TRBV6-1 and TRBJ1-2; D remains unclear. This receptor was identified in a human patient who received an intestinal transplant, so some T cells may come from the graft donor. CDR3 bases: TGTGCCAGCACGGAATTAAGTGGCAACTATGGCTACACCTTC. Its translation: CASTELSGNYGYTF.